The clone carrying this T cell receptor beta chain has a single count. The method was immunoSEQ multiplex PCR; TCRdb's version includes in-frame clones alone and lacks a portion of them. The sample holds tens of thousands of clones, 89% seen once. V lost 2 bases, J lost 4 bases, and 9 bases lay in between. Germline-derived CDR1 and CDR2 are MNHEY and SVGAGI. The CDR3 is 13 residues long. The sample belongs to a study of OX40 agonist ivuxolimab in advanced cancers. This rearrangement joins TRBV6-5 to TRBJ2-7, with a weak D call TRBD2 (5 bases). The sequence was collected from an adult with an advanced solid tumor such as melanoma, head and neck, liver or kidney cancer. Here the sequenced sample was CD4+ or CD8+ T cells sorted from blood, taken in a trial of the OX40 agonist ivuxolimab. The CDR3 nucleotides read TGTGCCAGCAGTTACCGTTCGGGGTACGAGCAGTACTTC. It specifies CASSYRSGYEQYF.